This TCR beta chain emerged from a study of blood T cell repertoires in COVID-19. About the study: The samples span acute and convalescent COVID-19 from the United States, Italy and Spain. T cells, B-cell-depleted T cells, or PBMCs provided the cDNA or gDNA that served as material.

This clone was seen more than once but under ten times. Per the authors' pipeline: Reference gene primer amplification gave estimated nucleated cell counts. The assay was immunoSEQ multiplex PCR, and TCRdb's table has in-frame clones only and misses some. V, J and clone size are those of that table, while D and trimming were read from the DNA. The sample contains 200,000 or so clones, approximately 84% of which appear only once. J was trimmed by 8 bases and V by 6 bases; bases with no gene match: 11. CDR1 is MDHEN and CDR2 is SYDVKM in the germline V gene. This CDR3 contains 15 residues. The sequencing sample was made of peripheral blood. The genes are TRBV28 and TRBJ1-4, with TRBD1 matching over 8 bases. This TCR was recovered from a woman in her sixties or seventies with active or convalescent COVID-19. CDR3 nucleotides: TGTGCCAGCAGCCAGAAACAGGGGGAGGTAGAAAAACTGTTTTTT. Translation gives CASSQKQGEVEKLFF.